Shown below are 19 T cell receptor beta chains from a single sample sequenced in a study of T-cell reconstitution after alpha-beta-depleted transplantation in children. Molecular barcoding with unique molecular identifiers was used for the TCRbeta library. A single record per CDR3 protein comes from TCRdb applying MiXCR to the PCR reads. This table holds 140,000 or so distinct CDR3 sequences, around 8.5% found once. The specimen was PBMCs, mostly from graft donor cells, collected 180 days after TCRalphabeta/CD19-depleted stem cell transplant. These receptors all come from a female patient aged 2 to 10 who had a stem cell transplant for congenital amegakaryocytic thrombocytopenia, so the T cells may come from the graft donor.

Many counts were recorded for this clonotype. The chain combines TRBV12-3 or TRBV12-4 with TRBJ2-1, with 8 bases identical to TRBD2. The CDR3 spans 14 residues. The V and J ends lost 3 bases and 9 bases, in that order; junction bases with no gene match: 7. The CDR3 DNA is TGTGCCAGCAGTTTGAACAGGGCGGGAGGTGAGCAGTTCTTC. As protein: CASSLNRAGGEQFF.

A few counts support this clonotype. The rearrangement links TRBV6-2 or TRBV6-3 to TRBJ2-2; D may be TRBD2 (6 bases). The CDR3 is 16 residues long. Trimming left V 6 bases short and J 4 bases short, with 18 bases between. CDR1 and CDR2 (germline): MNHEY, SVGEGT. The CDR3 reads CASRNLGGMSTGELFF. For the CDR3, the DNA is TGTGCCAGCAGAAACCTCGGAGGGATGAGCACCGGGGAGCTGTTTTTT.

This chain uses TRBV5-4 with TRBJ2-2; D uncertain. The CDR3 is made up of 11 amino acids. Germline V gene lookup returns CDR1 SGHNT and CDR2 YYREEE (reference sequence). V was clipped by 5 bases and J by 7 bases, with 6 bases between them. CDR3 DNA sequence: TGTGCCAGCAGTGGTCACGGGGAGCTGTTTTTT. Protein: CASSGHGELFF.

The genes are TRBV5-1 and TRBJ1-2; 7 bases fit TRBD1. This CDR3 is 14 amino acids long. Germline V gene sequence: CDR1 SGHRS, CDR2 YFSETQ. V gave up 4 bases and J gave up 3 bases; unmatched junction bases: 6. The CDR3 DNA reads as TGCGCCAGCAGCCCAACCGGACAGGACTATGGCTACACCTTC. Its translation: CASSPTGQDYGYTF. Full variable domain (rest looked up from reference TRBV5-1 and TRBJ1-2): KAGVTQTPRYLIKTRGQQVTLSCSPISGHRSVSWYQQTPGQGLQFLFEYFSETQRNKGNFPGRFSGRQFSNSRSEMNVSTLELGDSALYLCASSPTGQDYGYTFGSGTRLTVV.

The chain employs TRBV4-3 and TRBJ2-1; 10 bases are a match to TRBD2. The CDR3 covers 16 residues. Germline V lookup: CDR1 LGHNA, CDR2 YSLEER. With 4 bases clipped from V and 4 bases from J, the junction kept 7 bases outside the gene matches. The CDR3 bases are TGCGCCAGCAGCCTTCTGACTAGCGGGCCTTACAATGAGCAGTTCTTC. It specifies CASSLLTSGPYNEQFF.

The sample holds a few counts of this clonotype. J is TRBJ2-5 and V is TRBV2; D may match TRBD1 or TRBD2 (6 bases each). Trimming pared 7 bases from V and 4 bases from J, leaving 13 bases between. The CDR3 has 13 residues. The germline CDR1 and CDR2 sequences are SNHLY and FYNNEI. This CDR3 is CASMARGGETQYF. DNA for the CDR3: TGTGCCAGCATGGCCAGGGGAGGAGAGACCCAGTACTTC.

The V and J genes are TRBV6-1 and TRBJ2-7, with unresolved D. With 4 bases removed from V and 2 bases from J, the gap between germline ends came to 15 bases. The germline V gene has CDR1 MNHNS and CDR2 SASEGT. CDR3 size: 15 residues. The CDR3 DNA reads as TGTGCCAGCAGTGGACTCGGACCTGGGGCCTACGAGCAGTACTTC. Translation gives CASSGLGPGAYEQYF.

The sample holds many counts of this clonotype. This chain uses TRBV12-3 or TRBV12-4 with TRBJ2-7; TRBD2 aligns across 9 bases. This CDR3 spans 15 amino acids. The ends lost 2 bases at V and 3 bases at J; junction bases unmatched: 5. CDR3 sequence (DNA): TGTGCCAGCAGTTTATCGGCTAGCGGGAACTACGAGCAGTACTTC. This translates into CASSLSASGNYEQYF.

This clonotype was detected many times. V is TRBV12-3 or TRBV12-4 and J is TRBJ2-2; 11 positions agree with TRBD2. The CDR3 sequence is 17 residues long. V gave up 5 bases and J gave up 8 bases; unmatched junction bases: 13. The chain's CDR3 is CASSTQGLADKPGELFF. The CDR3 DNA follows: TGTGCCAGCAGTACACAGGGACTAGCGGATAAACCGGGGGAGCTGTTTTTT.

The chain carries TRBV20-1 and TRBJ2-1, with D perhaps being TRBD1 or TRBD2 (5 bases each). The germline V gene encodes CDR1 DFQATT and CDR2 SNEGSKA (reference sequence). The length of the CDR3 is 14 residues. Trimming pared 3 bases from V and 2 bases from J, leaving 11 bases between. The CDR3 sequence: CSARAGATYNEQFF. CDR3 coding DNA: TGCAGTGCTAGGGCCGGGGCCACCTACAATGAGCAGTTCTTC.

This clonotype was observed a few times. This chain links TRBV19 with TRBJ2-1; weak D call: TRBD1 (6 bases). Deletions cut 5 bases from V and 7 bases from J, with 21 bases between. Germline V gives CDR1 LNHDA, CDR2 SQIVND (reference sequence). This CDR3 spans 16 amino acids. The CDR3 reads CASSPPGDWGWNEQFF. The CDR3 nucleotides read TGTGCCAGTAGTCCCCCAGGGGATTGGGGTTGGAATGAGCAGTTCTTC.

This clonotype appeared many times. This rearrangement joins TRBV4-3 to TRBJ1-3; D remains ambiguous. The V gene's germline CDR1 is LGHNA and CDR2 YSLEER. Trimming stripped 3 bases from V and 2 bases from J, with 11 bases between. The CDR3 runs 15 residues. This CDR3 reads CASSQNHGAGNTIYF. The CDR3 region has the DNA TGCGCCAGCAGCCAGAACCATGGGGCTGGAAACACCATATATTTT.

This clonotype was seen at least ten times. The rearrangement joins TRBV7-9 to TRBJ1-4; no reliable D call. V was trimmed by 2 bases and J by 3 bases, leaving 7 bases between them. The CDR3 extends over 14 amino acids. From germline, CDR1 is SEHNR and CDR2 FQNEAQ (reference sequence). For the CDR3, the DNA is TGTGCCAGCAGCTTACGAGGGTCTAATGAAAAACTGTTTTTT. Amino acids: CASSLRGSNEKLFF.

This clonotype was seen a handful of times. The chain links TRBV5-1 to TRBJ1-1, with TRBD1 as a possible D gene (6 bases). Germline CDR1 reads SGHRS; CDR2 reads YFSETQ. Trimming shortened V by 3 bases and J by 4 bases, and 16 bases separated the two germline ends. There are 15 residues in the CDR3. DNA for the CDR3: TGCGCCAGCAGCTGGACAGCGGGGGCTGGCACTGAAGCTTTCTTT. It translates to CASSWTAGAGTEAFF.

This clonotype came up many times. V is TRBV4-2 and J is TRBJ2-5; D might be TRBD1 (5 bases). This CDR3 spans 13 amino acids. Trimming pared 4 bases from V and 5 bases from J, leaving 11 bases between. Germline V gene data show CDR1 as LGHNA and CDR2 as YNFKEQ. The CDR3: CASSLGVAETQYF. Written as DNA, the CDR3 is TGTGCCAGCAGCCTAGGGGTTGCGGAGACCCAGTACTTC.

This clonotype was observed many times. The V call is TRBV20-1, the J call TRBJ2-7, with 11 bases that match TRBD1. In germline, CDR1 is DFQATT, CDR2 SNEGSKA (reference sequence). The CDR3 is 13 residues long. The V and J ends lost 6 bases and 6 bases, in that order; junction bases with no gene match: 7. The CDR3 DNA follows: TGCAGTGCAAGGACAGGGGGCCTTATCGAGCAGTACTTC. This codes for CSARTGGLIEQYF.

This clonotype has ten or more counts. V is TRBV10-3 and J is TRBJ2-1; TRBD2 matches at 7 bases. V shed 3 bases and J 4 bases; nucleotides not matched to a gene: 6. The length of the CDR3 is 15 residues. The germline CDR1 and CDR2 sequences are ENHRY and SYGVKD. The CDR3 DNA reads as TGTGCCATCAGTGAATTTGCGGGAGAGTACAATGAGCAGTTCTTC. This encodes CAISEFAGEYNEQFF.

The chain employs TRBV6-5 and TRBJ1-2; a weak D match, TRBD1 (5 bases). V lost 0 bases and J lost 7, with 18 bases in between. CDR1 is MNHEY and CDR2 is SVGAGI in the germline V gene. The CDR3 sequence is 16 residues long. The CDR3 nucleotides are TGTGCCAGCAGTTACTCGAGTGGGGCAGGGACGGGTGGCTACACCTTC. This gives the protein CASSYSSGAGTGGYTF.

As to this clonotype: Relative to the germline gene, one junction end is altered; a read error may explain this. The gene calls are TRBV3-1 and TRBJ2-5, with a tentative D call TRBD2 (5 bases). Germline-derived CDR1 and CDR2 are LGHDT and YNNKEL (reference sequence). The CDR3 loop spans 16 amino acids. The CDR3: CASIQDGWYGGETQYF. The CDR3 nucleotides are TGTGCCAGCATCCAAGATGGGTGGTATGGAGGAGAGACCCAGTACTTC.